A single sample is the source of the 26 T cell receptor beta chains below, sequenced in a study of blood T cell repertoires in COVID-19. Libraries were prepared by immunoSEQ multiplex PCR; TCRdb keeps only in-frame clonotypes and omits some of them. The table records roughly 40,000 clones, approximately 85% of them present only once. The sequenced sample consisted of peripheral blood. These receptors all come from a human donor in a cohort sampled during active COVID-19.

This chain links TRBV5-1 with TRBJ1-1, with D unresolved. This CDR3 has 14 residues. Trimming pared 1 base from V and 5 bases from J, leaving 12 bases between. CDR1 is SGHRS and CDR2 is YFSETQ in the germline V gene. CDR3 nucleotides: TGCGCCAGCAGCTTGTGGTCAGGTTGGACTGAAGCTTTCTTT. Residues: CASSLWSGWTEAFF.

This chain connects TRBV2 to TRBJ1-2; a possible D gene is TRBD1 (6 bases). Trimming removed 0 bases at V and 8 bases at J, with 22 bases between. This CDR3 has 17 residues. The germline gives CDR1 SNHLY, CDR2 FYNNEI. DNA of the CDR3: TGTGCCAGCAGTGAAGCGGTCCGGGACACGTCTTCGGGGGGCTACACCTTC. It translates to CASSEAVRDTSSGGYTF. Full variable domain (outside the CDR3, taken from reference TRBV2 and TRBJ1-2): EPEVTQTPSHQVTQMGQEVILRCVPISNHLYFYWYRQILGQKVEFLVSFYNNEISEKSEIFDDQFSVERPDGSNFTLKIRSTKLEDSAMYFCASSEAVRDTSSGGYTFGSGTRLTVV.

The CDR3 protein is CASSRRQNNEKLFF. Here the CDR3 DNA reads TGTGCCAGCAGCCGAAGACAAAATAATGAAAAACTGTTTTTT. The gene calls are TRBV3-1 (or the pseudogene TRBV3-2) and TRBJ1-4; D call uncertain. Germline V gene sequence: CDR1 LGHDT, CDR2 YNNKEL (reference sequence). The V end was cut by 4 bases, the J end by 4 bases, with 10 bases between. This CDR3 spans 14 amino acids.

The DNA of the CDR3 is TGTGCCAGCAGTGAAGGACAGTCCTACTCCTACGAGCAGTACTTC. This codes for CASSEGQSYSYEQYF. The chain combines TRBV6-1 with TRBJ2-7; tentative D call: TRBD1 (5 bases). V lost 1 base, J lost 0 bases, and 10 bases lay in between. The germline V gene has CDR1 MNHNS and CDR2 SASEGT. CDR3 length: 15 amino acids.

The rearrangement joins TRBV29-1 to TRBJ2-5, with 11 nucleotides matching TRBD2. The germline gives CDR1 SQVTM, CDR2 ANQGSEA. The CDR3 consists of 16 residues. Trimming at V came to 5 bases and at J to 2 bases, leaving 10 bases not matched to a gene. The CDR3 DNA reads TGCAGCGTTCCGGGACTAGCGGAAAAGGTGCAAGAGACCCAGTACTTC. Residues: CSVPGLAEKVQETQYF.

The chain has TRBV27 and TRBJ2-1, with 8 bases fitting TRBD2. The CDR3 extends over 18 amino acids. Germline V gives CDR1 MNHEY, CDR2 SMNVEV (reference sequence). Trimming took 2 bases from V and 7 from J; bases not matched to a gene: 16. DNA for the CDR3: TGTGCCAGCAGTTTAGAAATGTCGGCGGGGGGCCCCTTGAATGAGCAGTTCTTC. Its protein is CASSLEMSAGGPLNEQFF.

The sample holds a few counts of this clone. The rearrangement links TRBV4-2 to TRBJ2-2; the D is unclear. Germline CDR1 reads LGHNA; CDR2 reads YNFKEQ. The CDR3 is made up of 13 amino acids. Trimming cost V 1 base and J 6 bases, with 6 bases left between them. In DNA form, the CDR3 reads TGTGCCAGCAGCCAAGTAGTACCCGGGGAGCTGTTTTTT. This gives the protein CASSQVVPGELFF.

The V and J genes are TRBV5-4 and TRBJ2-7; TRBD2 aligns across 7 bases. The germline gives CDR1 SGHNT, CDR2 YYREEE (reference sequence). The CDR3 is 16 amino acids. V shed 4 bases, J shed 1 base, and the junction held 11 bases outside the gene matches. CDR3: CASSLKGLSKSYEQYF. The CDR3 DNA reads TGTGCCAGCAGCCTTAAGGGACTATCCAAATCCTACGAGCAGTACTTC.

V and J are TRBV2 and TRBJ1-3; TRBD1 is a possible D gene (5 bases). The germline V gene has CDR1 SNHLY and CDR2 FYNNEI. The CDR3 sequence is 16 residues long. The germline V and J ends were trimmed by 2 bases and 0 bases, with 11 bases remaining between them. This CDR3 is CASSEYHRSSGNTIYF. In DNA, the CDR3 is TGTGCCAGCAGTGAATATCACAGGAGCTCTGGAAACACCATATATTTT.

The chain couples TRBV5-6 to TRBJ1-1, with 10 bases fitting TRBD1. The CDR3 is 14 residues long. Trimming removed 4 bases from V and 4 bases from J; junction bases left unmatched: 4. CDR1 SGHDT and CDR2 YYEEEE come from the germline V gene. This CDR3 is CASSRGQGTTEAFF. DNA for the CDR3: TGTGCCAGCAGCAGGGGACAGGGGACCACTGAAGCTTTCTTT.

V and J are TRBV2 and TRBJ2-7; 7 bases line up with TRBD1. Germline trimming cut 7 bases from V and 6 bases from J; bases unmatched to any gene: 12. The CDR3 runs 14 residues. The germline V gene encodes CDR1 SNHLY and CDR2 FYNNEI. Here the CDR3 DNA reads TGTGCCAGCAAAGAGGGGGCCTCTCGTGGCGAGCAGTACTTC. This encodes CASKEGASRGEQYF. Using reference TRBV2 and TRBJ2-7 for the parts outside the CDR3, the full variable domain is EPEVTQTPSHQVTQMGQEVILRCVPISNHLYFYWYRQILGQKVEFLVSFYNNEISEKSEIFDDQFSVERPDGSNFTLKIRSTKLEDSAMYFCASKEGASRGEQYFGPGTRLTVT.

This clone was detected only a few times. The rearrangement joins TRBV29-1 to TRBJ2-3; TRBD2 matches at 10 bases. The germline V gene has CDR1 SQVTM and CDR2 ANQGSEA. There are 12 residues in the CDR3. V shed 7 bases and J 4 bases; nucleotides not matched to a gene: 2. CDR3 amino acids: CSAGLAADTQYF. The DNA for the CDR3 is TGCAGCGCTGGACTAGCGGCAGATACGCAGTATTTT.

This chain links TRBV5-4 with TRBJ2-3, with TRBD2 identical over 10 bases. CDR1 is SGHNT, CDR2 YYREEE, per germline (reference sequence). Trimming removed 6 bases from V and 6 bases from J; junction bases left unmatched: 13. The CDR3 consists of 16 residues. This chain's CDR3 is CASTPRQAGGPDTQYF. CDR3 sequence (DNA): TGTGCCAGCACCCCGCGCCAAGCGGGGGGGCCGGATACGCAGTATTTT. Full variable domain (rest looked up from reference TRBV5-4 and TRBJ2-3): ETGVTQSPTHLIKTRGQQVTLRCSSQSGHNTVSWYQQALGQGPQFIFQYYREEENGRGNFPPRFSGLQFPNYSSELNVNALELDDSALYLCASTPRQAGGPDTQYFGPGTRLTVL.

The gene calls are TRBV4-1 and TRBJ2-7, with D perhaps TRBD2 (6 bases). The germline V and J ends were trimmed by 4 bases and 2 bases, with 18 bases remaining between them. The CDR3 spans 16 residues. Germline lookup yields CDR1 MGHRA and CDR2 YSYEKL. The CDR3 protein is CASSPLFRDSTYEQYF. CDR3 bases: TGCGCCAGCAGCCCCCTCTTTCGGGACTCTACCTACGAGCAGTACTTC.

The genes are TRBV10-3 and TRBJ1-1, with D possibly TRBD1 on 5 matching bases. CDR3 length: 15 amino acids. V gave up 5 bases and J gave up 1 base, with 14 bases separating them. Per germline, CDR1 ENHRY and CDR2 SYGVKD. For the CDR3, the DNA is TGTGCCATCAGTACTCCAGGGCAGGGGAACACTGAAGCTTTCTTT. It codes for CAISTPGQGNTEAFF.

The chain is built from TRBV30 and TRBJ1-6; D is perhaps TRBD1 (5 bases). CDR1 and CDR2 from the germline V gene are GTSNPN and SVGIG (reference sequence). This CDR3 comprises 15 residues. V lost 4 bases and J 3 bases, leaving 13 bases between the germline ends. The CDR3 DNA reads TGTGCCTGGACAGGGCGAGTCTTCTATAATTCACCCCTCCACTTT. Translation: CAWTGRVFYNSPLHF.

The chain is built from TRBV11-3 and TRBJ1-2, with 8 bases that match TRBD1. The CDR3 runs 13 residues. V was clipped by 5 bases and J by 8 bases; unmatched bases: 7. Germline-derived CDR1 and CDR2 are SGHNT and YENEEA. DNA for the CDR3: TGTGCCAGCAGCCCGGGACAGGATCGGGGCTACACCTTC. Its protein product is CASSPGQDRGYTF.

The J gene is TRBJ2-2, the V gene TRBV11-1, with 8 nucleotides matching TRBD2. Trimming took 0 bases from V and 5 from J; bases not matched to a gene: 5. Per germline, CDR1 SGHAT and CDR2 FQDESV (reference sequence). The CDR3 is 16 amino acids. The CDR3 loop reads CASSLAPGGNTGELFF. The CDR3, as DNA: TGTGCCAGCAGCTTAGCGCCGGGAGGGAATACCGGGGAGCTGTTTTTT.

The rearrangement links TRBV7-2 to TRBJ2-2; D not certain. This CDR3 has 13 residues. Trimming pared 3 bases from V and 2 bases from J, leaving 4 bases between. CDR1 and CDR2 (germline): SGHTA, FQGNSA. CDR3 protein: CASSFLNTGELFF. In DNA, the CDR3 is TGTGCCAGCAGCTTTCTTAACACCGGGGAGCTGTTTTTT.

The chain uses TRBV7-2 and TRBJ2-4; 7 bases are a match to TRBD2. Germline CDR1 is SGHTA and CDR2 is FQGNSA. With 4 bases clipped from V and 9 bases from J, the junction kept 6 bases outside the gene matches. The CDR3 extends over 13 amino acids. CDR3 sequence (DNA): TGTGCCAGCAGCTGGGGGAGGGCCGGCATTCAGTACTTC. This encodes CASSWGRAGIQYF.

In this sample, this clone turned up once. The V call is TRBV18, the J call TRBJ1-2, with D possibly TRBD1 on 6 matching bases. Trimming stripped 2 bases from V and 6 bases from J, with 7 bases between. The CDR3 runs to 12 residues. Germline V gene data show CDR1 as KGHSH and CDR2 as LQKENI. CDR3 nucleotides: TGTGCCAGCTCACCAAACAGGGATGGCTACACCTTC. Amino acid sequence: CASSPNRDGYTF.

The J gene is TRBJ1-1, the V gene TRBV6-5; possibly TRBD1 for D (6 bases). Germline V gives CDR1 MNHEY, CDR2 SVGAGI. Trimming left V 4 bases short and J 1 base short, with 13 bases between. CDR3 size: 15 residues. The CDR3 spells CASSFGTTGNTEAFF. The DNA of the CDR3 is TGTGCCAGCAGTTTTGGGACGACAGGGAACACTGAAGCTTTCTTT.

The table lists this clone with a few counts. The chain is built from TRBV19 and TRBJ2-7, with 9 bases that match TRBD1. This CDR3 spans 15 amino acids. V lost 6 bases to trimming and J lost 3 bases; unmatched junction nucleotides: 9. Germline-derived CDR1 and CDR2 are LNHDA and SQIVND (reference sequence). The CDR3 here is CASRSDRGANYEQYF. CDR3 in DNA: TGTGCCAGTAGGAGCGACAGGGGGGCCAACTACGAGCAGTACTTC.

This clone was observed a handful of times. The V gene is TRBV11-2, the J gene TRBJ1-6; 7 positions agree with TRBD1. Germline V gene data show CDR1 as SGHAT and CDR2 as FQNNGV. The CDR3 runs to 14 residues. After removal of 5 bases from V and 12 bases from J, the junction contained 10 bases not matched to a gene. The CDR3 region has the DNA TGTGCCAGCAGCACCGGGACAGTCGAAGGACCCCTCCACTTT. Protein product: CASSTGTVEGPLHF.

The gene calls are TRBV11-1 and TRBJ1-1; the D gene is possibly TRBD1 (5 bases). This CDR3 region has 16 residues. The V gene's germline CDR1 is SGHAT and CDR2 FQDESV (reference sequence). With 5 bases removed from V and 1 base from J, the gap between germline ends came to 17 bases. The DNA of the CDR3 is TGTGCCAGCAGCGAACGGGCAGGGTGGTCGAACACTGAAGCTTTCTTT. Protein product: CASSERAGWSNTEAFF.

The DNA for the CDR3 is TGTGCCAGCAGCCAGGGGGGGACGAGACGAGGAGACAATGAGCAGTTCTTC. Its translation: CASSQGGTRRGDNEQFF. The chain recombines TRBV4-2 with TRBJ2-1, with TRBD2 matching over 7 bases. From germline, CDR1 is LGHNA and CDR2 YNFKEQ. The CDR3 contains 17 residues. J gave up 5 bases and V 3 bases, and 13 bases lay outside the gene matches.